Each of the 31 T cell receptor beta chains below was sequenced from the same sample in a study of T cell repertoires in cytomegalovirus infection. TCRdb itself ran the reads through MiXCR, one entry per CDR3 protein. The sample lists approximately 390,000 distinct CDR3 sequences; approximately 35% were seen once. Antigens for these TCRs are unknown. The sample here was cultured PBMCs, taken from culture after CMV antigen stimulation. These receptor sequences come from a human donor in good health (CMV status not recorded). Some clones in this sample may be carry-over from other donors' samples.

This clonotype was observed a few times. This sequence joins TRBV24-1 and TRBJ2-2; the match to TRBD2 covers 14 bases. This CDR3 region has 15 residues. Germline values: CDR1 KGHDR, CDR2 SFDVKD. V lost 10 bases and J lost 11; bases outside the gene matches: 11. The CDR3 region is CATSFSTSGRAELFF. CDR3 DNA sequence: TGTGCCACTTCATTCTCGACTAGCGGGAGGGCCGAGCTGTTTTTT.

V is TRBV7-2 and J is TRBJ2-5; maybe TRBD2 (6 bases). CDR1 is SGHTA, CDR2 FQGNSA, per germline. The ends were cut back, 3 bases at V and 4 bases at J, with 15 bases in the middle. CDR3 length: 15 amino acids. The CDR3 coding sequence is TGTGCCAGCAGCTTGCGACTAGGTTTGAGAGAGACCCAGTACTTC. This encodes CASSLRLGLRETQYF.

This chain connects TRBV28 to TRBJ2-2; 10 bases match TRBD2. V trimming: 5 bases; J trimming: 6 bases; junction bases outside the gene matches: 6. Germline V gives CDR1 MDHEN, CDR2 SYDVKM. There are 15 residues in the CDR3. Here the CDR3 DNA reads TGTGCCAGCAGTCCCCACACTAGCGGGGCCGGGGAGCTGTTTTTT. Protein product: CASSPHTSGAGELFF.

This clonotype was picked up one time. CDR3 nucleotides: TGTGCCAGCAGCCCCGGGACAGGGGGCCGGGGGAACACAGATACGCAGTATTTT. Translated, it gives CASSPGTGGRGNTDTQYF. The chain carries TRBV2 and TRBJ2-3, with 12 positions matching TRBD1. CDR3 size: 18 residues. CDR1 SNHLY and CDR2 FYNNEI come from the germline V gene. With 6 bases clipped from V and 2 bases from J, the junction kept 12 bases outside the gene matches.

This clonotype was recorded a few times. V usage is TRBV5-6 and J usage is TRBJ2-1; 7 positions agree with TRBD2. V shed 0 bases and J 3 bases; nucleotides not matched to a gene: 15. There are 19 residues in the CDR3. CDR1 is SGHDT and CDR2 is YYEEEE in the germline V gene. CDR3 protein: CASSLEGVVRLANYNEQFF. The CDR3 region has the DNA TGTGCCAGCAGCTTGGAAGGGGTGGTTCGACTAGCTAACTACAATGAGCAGTTCTTC.

This clonotype was observed a single time. The V gene is TRBV6-8, the J gene TRBJ2-7, with a possible D match to TRBD1 (6 bases). Trimming cost V 5 bases and J 2 bases, with 10 bases left between them. CDR1 and CDR2 (germline): MNHGY, SAAAGT. The CDR3 runs to 13 residues. CDR3 nucleotides: TGTGCCAGCAGTCCCGGACAGACCTACGAGCAGTACGTC. It yields the protein CASSPGQTYEQYV.

The sample holds a few counts of this clonotype. The chain links TRBV2 to TRBJ2-7, with D perhaps matching TRBD1 (6 bases). This CDR3 has 16 residues. Germline assignment: CDR1 SNHLY and CDR2 FYNNEI. V shed 0 bases and J shed 3 bases, with 15 bases lying between them. CDR3 protein: CASSEALRDTYYEQYF. The CDR3 nucleotides read TGTGCCAGCAGTGAAGCGCTTAGGGACACCTACTACGAGCAGTACTTC.

This sequence joins TRBV7-4 and TRBJ2-7; 9 positions match TRBD1. V gave up 9 bases and J gave up 6 bases; unmatched junction bases: 3. This CDR3 region has 11 residues. Germline CDR1 and CDR2: SGHVT and SQSDAQ. The CDR3 here is CASQDRGEQYV. CDR3 bases: TGTGCCAGTCAGGACAGGGGCGAGCAGTACGTC.

The chain recombines TRBV12-3 or TRBV12-4 with TRBJ2-7; D uncertain. The CDR3 runs 15 residues. V was pared by 4 bases and J by 0 bases, with 13 bases between. CDR3: CASSSIGLSSYEQYF. The CDR3 DNA reads as TGTGCCAGCAGTTCAATAGGTCTTAGCTCCTACGAGCAGTACTTC.

This clonotype turned up a few times. The J gene is TRBJ2-3, the V gene TRBV2; TRBD2 agrees at 15 bases. In germline, CDR1 is SNHLY, CDR2 FYNNEI. The V gene end was trimmed by 5 bases and the J gene end by 2 bases; junction bases not matched to a gene: 5. This CDR3 spans 17 amino acids. CDR3 region: CASSTGLAGGPTDTQYF. The CDR3 DNA reads TGTGCCAGCAGTACCGGACTAGCGGGAGGGCCCACAGATACGCAGTATTTT.

The chain combines TRBV28 with TRBJ2-1; D could derive from TRBD1 or TRBD2 (5 bases each). The V end lost 5 bases, the J end lost 0 bases, and 32 bases lay between the germline ends. CDR3 size: 22 residues. Germline CDR1 is MDHEN and CDR2 is SYDVKM. The CDR3 protein is CASSPGAGGPTMGGSSYNEQFF. The CDR3 DNA follows: TGTGCCAGCAGTCCCGGGGCAGGCGGCCCTACCATGGGCGGTAGCTCCTACAATGAGCAGTTCTTC.

This chain joins TRBV6-2 or TRBV6-3 and TRBJ2-1; D is perhaps TRBD1 (6 bases). From germline, CDR1 is MNHEY and CDR2 SVGEGT. V lost 6 bases and J 5 bases, leaving 17 bases between the germline ends. CDR3 length: 15 amino acids. As DNA, the CDR3 is TGTGCCAGCAGAAGACCCGGGACACTGAACAATGAGCAGTTCTTC. Residues: CASRRPGTLNNEQFF.

The gene calls are TRBV12-3 or TRBV12-4 and TRBJ1-5, with D tentatively TRBD1 (6 bases). The CDR3 covers 15 residues. The V end was cut by 5 bases, the J end by 7 bases, with 18 bases between. CDR3 sequence reads: CASSVRHRVGQPQHF. The DNA for the CDR3 is TGTGCCAGCAGTGTACGTCACAGGGTAGGACAGCCCCAGCATTTT.

This chain connects TRBV6-5 to TRBJ2-5, with TRBD2 identical over 7 bases. Germline-derived CDR1 and CDR2 are MNHEY and SVGAGI. CDR3 size: 17 residues. The J segment lost 1 base and the V segment lost 5 bases, leaving 13 bases of the junction unmatched. The CDR3 coding sequence is TGTGCCAGCAGTCCTCGGTCTAGCGGTCCCTTCCAAGAGACCCAGTACTTC. This sequence encodes CASSPRSSGPFQETQYF.

V gene TRBV6-1 combines with J gene TRBJ1-5; a weak D match, TRBD1 (6 bases). Per the germline V gene, CDR1 is MNHNS and CDR2 is SASEGT. V was pared by 5 bases and J by 5 bases, with 10 bases between. CDR3 length: 13 residues. The CDR3 reads CASSWGAYQPQHF. The CDR3 nucleotides are TGTGCCAGCAGTTGGGGGGCCTATCAGCCCCAGCATTTT.

This clonotype was seen more than once but under ten times. This chain uses TRBV20-1 with TRBJ2-7, with TRBD1 identical over 7 bases. This CDR3 spans 15 amino acids. Trimming took 6 bases from V and 3 from J; bases not matched to a gene: 14. The germline V gene has CDR1 DFQATT and CDR2 SNEGSKA (reference sequence). The CDR3 reads CSARTGPGRYYEQYF. In nucleotides, the CDR3 is TGCAGTGCCAGGACAGGTCCTGGGCGCTACTACGAGCAGTACTTC.

The sample holds a few counts of this clonotype. Mismatch with germline at one junction end may stem from a read error. This chain uses TRBV7-2 with TRBJ2-5; D is uncertain. Germline values: CDR1 SGHTA, CDR2 FQGNSA. The CDR3 is 14 amino acids. CDR3 nucleotide sequence: TGTGCCAGCAGCTTAGTGGGCCACCAGGAGACCCAGTACTTC. The encoded protein is CASSLVGHQETQYF.

The chain couples TRBV15 to TRBJ1-2, with 9 positions matching TRBD1. The CDR3 covers 15 residues. After removal of 0 bases from V and 8 bases from J, the junction contained 7 bases not matched to a gene. Germline V lookup: CDR1 LNHNV, CDR2 YYDKDF (reference sequence). The CDR3 DNA reads as TGTGCCACCAGCAGAGATTCAGACAGGGGGACGGGCTACACCTTC. Translating it yields CATSRDSDRGTGYTF.

V and J are TRBV28 and TRBJ1-5, with 9 bases that match TRBD1. CDR1 and CDR2 (germline): MDHEN, SYDVKM. The CDR3 extends over 13 amino acids. V trimming: 7 bases; J trimming: 6 bases; junction bases outside the gene matches: 4. The CDR3 sequence is CASTGQGVQPQHF. Here the CDR3 DNA reads TGTGCCAGCACGGGACAGGGCGTTCAGCCCCAGCATTTT.

This chain connects TRBV28 to TRBJ2-6; no firm D call. This CDR3 spans 16 amino acids. Germline V CDR1 and CDR2: MDHEN, SYDVKM. V lost 6 bases and J 4 bases, leaving 16 bases between the germline ends. Here the CDR3 DNA reads TGTGCCAGCAGGGTCACTGGGGTGTACGGGGCCAACGTCCTGACTTTC. It codes for CASRVTGVYGANVLTF.

This clonotype was counted many times. The V gene is TRBV7-2, the J gene TRBJ1-2, with D maybe TRBD1 (6 bases). CDR3 length equals 13 residues. Trimming left V 4 bases short and J 2 bases short, with 8 bases between. CDR1 and CDR2 (germline): SGHTA, FQGNSA. In DNA, the CDR3 is TGTGCCAGCAGCTCGGGGACAAACTATGGCTACACCTTC. Translation: CASSSGTNYGYTF.

This clonotype was seen more than once but under ten times. The chain links TRBV29-1 to TRBJ2-5, with no clear D. This CDR3 is built from 11 residues. Trimming left V 5 bases short and J 2 bases short, with 6 bases between. Germline CDR1 and CDR2: SQVTM and ANQGSEA. The CDR3 region is CSVRPQETQYF. The DNA for the CDR3 is TGCAGCGTTAGGCCTCAAGAGACCCAGTACTTC.

V and J are TRBV7-6 and TRBJ2-5; the D gene is possibly TRBD2 (6 bases). Trimming left V 3 bases short and J 4 bases short, with 12 bases between. Germline CDR1 is SGHVS and CDR2 is FNYEAQ. The length of the CDR3 is 14 residues. The CDR3 DNA reads TGTGCCAGCAGCTTTTCGGAGGGGAGAGAGACCCAGTACTTC. Protein sequence: CASSFSEGRETQYF.

The chain is built from TRBV7-2 and TRBJ2-2; TRBD2 agrees at 14 bases. The CDR3 is 17 residues long. V shed 4 bases, J shed 7 bases, and the junction held 8 bases outside the gene matches. Germline CDR1 reads SGHTA; CDR2 reads FQGNSA. CDR3 region: CASSSLGLAGAFGELFF. The CDR3 nucleotides are TGTGCCAGCAGCTCACTGGGACTAGCGGGAGCCTTCGGGGAGCTGTTTTTT.

As to this clonotype: This may stem from a read error, because a much larger clone lies one nucleotide away. The CDR3 carries no conserved terminal phenylalanine or tryptophan, so it likely arises from a read error. The rearrangement joins TRBV7-2 to TRBJ1-1; no firm D call. V was clipped by 0 bases and J by 1 base, with 6 bases between them. CDR1 and CDR2 (germline): SGHTA, FQGNSA. This CDR3 contains 14 residues. The DNA of the CDR3 is TGTGCCAGCAGCTTAGCTTCGGGGAACACTGAAGCTTTCTTA. It translates to CASSLASGNTEAFL.

The chain couples TRBV20-1 to TRBJ2-3; 12 nucleotides line up with TRBD2. CDR1 is DFQATT and CDR2 is SNEGSKA in the germline V gene (reference sequence). J lost 12 bases, V lost 0 bases, and 10 bases had no gene match. The CDR3 runs to 15 residues. The CDR3 bases are TGCAGTGCTAGAGATGCTGGACTAGCGGGATCAAGTCAGTATTTT. Translating it yields CSARDAGLAGSSQYF.

This clonotype was seen repeatedly, ten times or more. V usage is TRBV7-2 and J usage is TRBJ2-2; 11 nucleotides line up with TRBD2. V lost 5 bases, J lost 0 bases, and 5 bases stayed unmatched. CDR1 is SGHTA and CDR2 is FQGNSA in the germline V gene. There are 17 residues in the CDR3. CDR3 sequence reads: CASSKGLAETNTGELFF. The CDR3 DNA reads TGTGCCAGCAGCAAGGGACTAGCGGAGACGAACACCGGGGAGCTGTTTTTT.

J is TRBJ2-5 and V is TRBV11-2, with D possibly being TRBD1 (6 bases). There are 17 residues in the CDR3. V lost 4 bases, J lost 0 bases, and 18 bases lay in between. The germline gives CDR1 SGHAT, CDR2 FQNNGV. The CDR3 bases are TGTGCCAGCAGCTCGAGGGTTACAGGACAGTACCAAGAGACCCAGTACTTC. It yields the protein CASSSRVTGQYQETQYF.

This clonotype was counted at least ten times. The chain is built from TRBV7-9 and TRBJ1-1; 9 nucleotides agree with TRBD1. The CDR3 spans 16 residues. V was pared by 1 base and J by 4 bases, with 7 bases of the junction left unmatched. Germline V lookup: CDR1 SEHNR, CDR2 FQNEAQ (reference sequence). CDR3 in amino acids: CASSLVTGQGGTEAFF. CDR3 in DNA: TGTGCCAGCAGCTTAGTGACGGGACAGGGTGGCACTGAAGCTTTCTTT.

This clonotype has more than one count but fewer than ten. The chain uses TRBV12-3 or TRBV12-4 and TRBJ2-2, with 7 nucleotides matching TRBD2. This CDR3 region has 14 residues. Trimming removed 7 bases from V and 5 bases from J; junction bases left unmatched: 7. This CDR3 reads CASNHRDYTGELFF. CDR3 coding DNA: TGTGCCAGCAACCACCGGGACTATACCGGGGAGCTGTTTTTT.

This rearrangement joins TRBV7-2 to TRBJ2-7; D is perhaps TRBD1 (6 bases). V lost 0 bases and J lost 3, with 9 bases in between. The CDR3 length is 14 residues. The V gene's germline CDR1 is SGHTA and CDR2 FQGNSA. The CDR3 DNA reads TGTGCCAGCAGCTTAGCGGTAGGGGGCTACGAGCAGTACGTC. Amino acid sequence: CASSLAVGGYEQYV.